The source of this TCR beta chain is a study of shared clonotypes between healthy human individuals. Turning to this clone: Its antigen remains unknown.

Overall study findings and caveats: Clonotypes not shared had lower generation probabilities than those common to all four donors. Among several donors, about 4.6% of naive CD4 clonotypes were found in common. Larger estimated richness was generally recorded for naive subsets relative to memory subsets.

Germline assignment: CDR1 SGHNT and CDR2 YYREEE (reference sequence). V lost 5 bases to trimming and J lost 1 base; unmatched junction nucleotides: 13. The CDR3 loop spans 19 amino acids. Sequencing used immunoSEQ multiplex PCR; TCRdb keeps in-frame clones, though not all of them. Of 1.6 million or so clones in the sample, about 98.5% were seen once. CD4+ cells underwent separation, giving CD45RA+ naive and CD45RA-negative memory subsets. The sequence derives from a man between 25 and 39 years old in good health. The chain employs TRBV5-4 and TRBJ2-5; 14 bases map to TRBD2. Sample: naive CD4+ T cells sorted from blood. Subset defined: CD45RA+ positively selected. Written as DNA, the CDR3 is TGTGCCAGCAGACCCCCCGGACTAGCGGGAGGCCCAACCCAAGAGACCCAGTACTTC. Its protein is CASRPPGLAGGPTQETQYF.